This T cell receptor (beta chain) was captured in a study of sequential checkpoint blockade in melanoma. The CDR3 has 16 amino acids. The germline gives CDR1 MNHEY, CDR2 SMNVEV (reference sequence). Stated treatment: randomized to nivolumab then ipilimumab (arm A) or the reverse (arm B). Profiling relied on immunoSEQ multiplex PCR, and the TCRdb table lists in-frame clones only, not all of them. The sample has 30,000 to 35,000 clones, 82% seen once; the top ten hold around a sixth. The source material was CD8+ T cells sorted from blood (inferred from file names), sampled from a patient given nivolumab and ipilimumab in sequence. This chain links TRBV27 with TRBJ2-5, with TRBD1 matching over 9 bases. Matching the DNA end better, TRBJ2-7 makes the J call doubtful. The TCR originated in a human donor with melanoma. Here the CDR3 reads CASSHGAGTGTYEQYF. For the CDR3, the DNA is TGTGCCAGCAGTCATGGGGCCGGGACAGGGACCTACGAGCAGTACTTC.